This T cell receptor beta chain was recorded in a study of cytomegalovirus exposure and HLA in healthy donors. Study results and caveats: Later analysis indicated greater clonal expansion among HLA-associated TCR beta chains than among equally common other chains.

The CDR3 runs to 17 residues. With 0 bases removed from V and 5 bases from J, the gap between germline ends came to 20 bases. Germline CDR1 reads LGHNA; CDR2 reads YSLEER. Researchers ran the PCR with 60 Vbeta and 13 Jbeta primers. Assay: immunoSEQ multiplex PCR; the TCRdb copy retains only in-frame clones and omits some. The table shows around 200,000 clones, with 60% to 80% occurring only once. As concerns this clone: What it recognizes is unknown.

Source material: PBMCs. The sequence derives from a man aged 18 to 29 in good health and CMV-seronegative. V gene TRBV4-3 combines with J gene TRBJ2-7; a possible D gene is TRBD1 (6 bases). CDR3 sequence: CASSQEVSDRSSDEQYF. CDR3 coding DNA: TGCGCCAGCAGCCAAGAAGTATCGGACAGATCTTCCGACGAGCAGTACTTC.